The rows below give T cell receptor beta chains drawn from one sample of a study of post-analysis software for immune sequencing data. TCRdb reprocessed the PCR reads with MiXCR, giving one entry per CDR3 protein. The sample shows roughly 620,000 distinct CDR3 sequences, roughly 47% of them seen only once. The source material was blood. The receptors stem from a girl between 10 and 17 years old with multiple sclerosis. CDR3s include the opening cysteine and the closing phenylalanine or tryptophan. D genes are given only for firm matches. Size values are once, few and many counts, or a class for expanded clones, and some rows have none.

j_gene | abundance | v_gene | d_gene | len | CDR3nt | CDR3aa
TRBJ1-2 | NA | TRBV5-1 | NA | 15 | TGCGCCAGCAGCTTGGCCCCACAGGATAACTATGGCTACACCTTC | CASSLAPQDNYGYTF
TRBJ1-5 | NA | TRBV24-1 | NA | 14 | TGTGCCACCAGTGAGTACGGCAGCAATCAGCCCCAGCATTTT | CATSEYGSNQPQHF
TRBJ2-1 | NA | TRBV12-3/TRBV12-4 | TRBD1 | 14 | TGTGCCAGCAGTCCCCGGACAGGGGAGACTGAGCAGTTCTTC | CASSPRTGETEQFF
TRBJ2-5 | NA | TRBV27 | NA | 12 | TGTGCCAGCAGTGGACGTGATGAGACCCAGTACTTC | CASSGRDETQYF
TRBJ2-5 | NA | TRBV7-2 | NA | 13 | TGTGCCAGCAGCTCGGGACATTACGGGACCCAGTACTTC | CASSSGHYGTQYF
TRBJ2-4 | NA | TRBV20-1 | TRBD2 | 14 | TGCAGTGCTAAAGGACTAGCGGGAAACTACGAGCGGTACTTC | CSAKGLAGNYERYF
TRBJ1-2 | NA | TRBV6-5 | TRBD1 | 15 | TGTGCCAGCAGTTACGGACAGGGGACTAACCATGGCTACACCTTC | CASSYGQGTNHGYTF
TRBJ2-3 | few | TRBV10-3 | NA | 18 | TGTGCCAGTCAAGTCTCGATTGGGCAGTGGGAGAGCACAGATACGCAGTATTTT | CASQVSIGQWESTDTQYF
TRBJ1-1 | few | TRBV5-1 | NA | 13 | TGCGCCAGCAGATCGACAGTGAACACTGAAGCTTTCTTT | CASRSTVNTEAFF
TRBJ1-1 | few | TRBV6-5 | NA | 15 | TGTGCCAGCAGTGCTCGGGGAATGGGGAACACTGAAGCTTTCTTT | CASSARGMGNTEAFF
TRBJ1-2 | few | TRBV7-2 | NA | 14 | TGTGCCAGCAGCCAACGGGGGGAAGGGGACGGCTACACCTTC | CASSQRGEGDGYTF
TRBJ1-5 | NA | TRBV12-3/TRBV12-4 | NA | 13 | TGTGCCAGCAGTTTAGTATGGAATCAGCCCCGGCATTTT | CASSLVWNQPRHF
TRBJ1-5 | many | TRBV7-2 | NA | 15 | TGTGCCAGCAGCTTAGCGGGGGGCGCGGGGCAGCCCCAGCATTTT | CASSLAGGAGQPQHF
TRBJ2-5 | NA | TRBV12-3/TRBV12-4 | NA | 14 | TGTGCCAGCAGTTTCGGGAGCCAACAAGAGACCCAGTACTTC | CASSFGSQQETQYF
TRBJ2-6 | NA | TRBV5-1 | NA | 15 | TGCGCCAGCAGCCAGCCGGGCTCTGGGGCCAACGTCCTGACTTTC | CASSQPGSGANVLTF
TRBJ1-1 | NA | TRBV6-5 | NA | 12 | TGTGCCAGCAGGGCGGGGAGGACTGAAGCTTTCTTT | CASRAGRTEAFF
TRBJ2-3 | NA | TRBV12-3/TRBV12-4 | NA | 13 | TGTGCCAGCAGAGCGGCCGTCACAGATACGCAGTATTTT | CASRAAVTDTQYF
TRBJ2-3 | NA | TRBV30 | NA | 13 | TGTGCCTGGAGTGTAACCGGCACAGATACGCAGTATTTT | CAWSVTGTDTQYF
TRBJ2-3 | few | TRBV20-1 | NA | 14 | TGCAGTGCTATAATGCCGACAGGCACAGATACGCAGTATTTT | CSAIMPTGTDTQYF
TRBJ2-1 | NA | TRBV7-8 | NA | 15 | TGTGCCAGCAGCGCTGACGCGGGGGCCTCTAATGAGCAGTTCTTC | CASSADAGASNEQFF
TRBJ2-1 | few | TRBV5-1 | TRBD1 | 16 | TGCGCCAGCAGTCCGACTGACAGGGGGTATTACAATGAGCAGTTCTTC | CASSPTDRGYYNEQFF
TRBJ2-7 | few | TRBV5-1 | TRBD1 | 15 | TGCGCCAGCAGCTCCACCGGACAGGCCCAAGAGGCCCAGTACTTC | CASSSTGQAQEAQYF
TRBJ2-5 | NA | TRBV2 | TRBD2 | 15 | TGTGCCAGCAGTGTTTTAGCGGGAGGGGTATCGGAGCAGTACTTC | CASSVLAGGVSEQYF